This entry lists 28 T cell receptor beta chains sequenced from one sample in a study of T cell changes during pregnancy in multiple sclerosis. Clones were sequenced by immunoSEQ multiplex PCR, and TCRdb holds only the in-frame ones, with some missing. The data hold about 96,000 clones, with roughly 92% observed a single time. Sequencing used peripheral blood, obtained in the first trimester of pregnancy. The receptors originated from a female donor with multiple sclerosis, enrolled in a pregnancy study.

The V and J genes are TRBV15 and TRBJ2-3; 9 bases map to TRBD2. The length of the CDR3 is 15 residues. CDR1 LNHNV and CDR2 YYDKDF come from the germline V gene (reference sequence). V gave up 1 base and J gave up 4 bases; unmatched junction bases: 3. The CDR3 nucleotides read TGTGCCACCAGCAGAGTAGCGGGAGCATCAGATACGCAGTATTTT. Protein product: CATSRVAGASDTQYF.

The rearrangement joins TRBV7-8 to TRBJ1-5, with D unresolved. This CDR3 is built from 14 residues. V was pared by 2 bases and J by 0 bases, with 5 bases between. Germline lookup yields CDR1 SGHVS and CDR2 FQNEAQ. CDR3 in amino acids: CASSLYNSNQPQHF. The CDR3, as DNA: TGTGCCAGCAGCTTATATAATAGCAATCAGCCCCAGCATTTT.

V and J are TRBV10-3 and TRBJ2-1; 11 bases map to TRBD2. J was trimmed by 4 bases and V by 3 bases; bases with no gene match: 5. This CDR3 contains 16 residues. CDR1 ENHRY and CDR2 SYGVKD come from the germline V gene. CDR3: CAISDRLAGGYNEQFF. CDR3 DNA sequence: TGTGCCATCAGTGACCGTCTAGCGGGGGGATACAATGAGCAGTTCTTC.

For this clone: One end of the junction fails to match germline, which may point to a read error. The chain is built from TRBV7-7 and TRBJ2-2; 10 bases align to TRBD2. Germline CDR1 SSHAT, CDR2 FNYEAQ (reference sequence). The CDR3 runs 17 residues. The CDR3 loop is CASSLAPSGGFTGELFF. CDR3 DNA sequence: TGTGCTAGCAGCTTAGCTCCTAGCGGGGGTTTCACCGGGGAGCTGTTTTTT. The full variable domain, completed using reference TRBV7-7 and TRBJ2-2, is GAGVSQSPRYKVTKRGQDVTLRCDPISSHATLYWYQQALGQGPEFLTYFNYEAQPDKSGLPSDRFSAERPEGSISTLTIQRTEQRDSAMYRCASSLAPSGGFTGELFFGEGSRLTVL.

The chain links TRBV5-1 to TRBJ1-2; TRBD1 agrees at 9 bases. The germline gives CDR1 SGHRS, CDR2 YFSETQ. The J segment lost 5 bases and the V segment lost 4 bases, leaving 9 bases of the junction unmatched. The CDR3 length is 15 residues. The CDR3 DNA reads as TGCGCCAGCAGCCCAGGGGACAGGGACTTTTATGGCTACACCTTC. Its translation is CASSPGDRDFYGYTF. Filled out from reference TRBV5-1 and TRBJ1-2, the complete variable domain reads KAGVTQTPRYLIKTRGQQVTLSCSPISGHRSVSWYQQTPGQGLQFLFEYFSETQRNKGNFPGRFSGRQFSNSRSEMNVSTLELGDSALYLCASSPGDRDFYGYTFGSGTRLTVV.

V usage is TRBV7-9 and J usage is TRBJ2-3; the match to TRBD2 covers 13 bases. This CDR3 contains 18 residues. Unmatched junction bases numbered 6, after V lost 0 bases and J lost 3 bases. From germline, CDR1 is SEHNR and CDR2 FQNEAQ (reference sequence). In nucleotides, the CDR3 is TGTGCCAGCAGCTTAGCGCATACTAGCGGGAGGGAAACAGATACGCAGTATTTT. This encodes CASSLAHTSGRETDTQYF. Looking up the rest from reference TRBV7-9 and TRBJ2-3 gives the full variable domain: DTGVSQNPRHKITKRGQNVTFRCDPISEHNRLYWYRQTLGQGPEFLTYFQNEAQLEKSRLLSDRFSAERPKGSFSTLEIQRTEQGDSAMYLCASSLAHTSGRETDTQYFGPGTRLTVL.

This clone was seen a handful of times. The J gene is TRBJ2-3, the V gene TRBV5-6, with a tentative D call TRBD1 (5 bases). Germline V gene data show CDR1 as SGHDT and CDR2 as YYEEEE. V lost 3 bases to trimming and J lost 1 base, with 6 bases between them. This CDR3 contains 13 residues. The CDR3 DNA is TGTGCCAGCAGCTGGGGCCGCACAGATACGCAGTATTTT. Its translation is CASSWGRTDTQYF.

The chain combines TRBV5-6 with TRBJ2-2; a possible D gene is TRBD1 (5 bases). The CDR3 has 16 residues. The ends were cut back, 0 bases at V and 0 bases at J, with 9 bases in the middle. Germline assignment: CDR1 SGHDT and CDR2 YYEEEE. The CDR3 bases are TGTGCCAGCAGCTTGGTAGACAGATCGAACACCGGGGAGCTGTTTTTT. Amino acids: CASSLVDRSNTGELFF.

The CDR3 here is CASSYSTDTDTQYF. CDR3 bases: TGTGCCAGCAGTTATAGTACAGACACAGATACGCAGTATTTT. The chain couples TRBV6-5 to TRBJ2-3; D is ambiguous. The CDR3 is 14 residues long. Looked up from germline, CDR1 is MNHEY and CDR2 is SVGAGI. V was cut by 3 bases and J by 2 bases, with 9 bases left in between.

Only one count was recorded for this clone. The chain carries TRBV19 and TRBJ1-1; TRBD1 matches 7 bases. CDR1 and CDR2 from the germline V gene are LNHDA and SQIVND (reference sequence). Trimming cost V 1 base and J 7 bases; bases outside gene matches: 3. This CDR3 contains 13 residues. The CDR3 spells CASSIGTGIEAFF. The CDR3 nucleotides are TGTGCCAGTAGTATAGGGACAGGTATTGAAGCTTTCTTT.

This clone has a single count. The rearrangement joins TRBV11-1 to TRBJ2-7; the match to TRBD1 covers 8 bases. CDR3 size: 15 residues. J lost 2 bases, V lost 5 bases, and 8 bases had no gene match. In germline, CDR1 is SGHAT, CDR2 FQDESV (reference sequence). DNA for the CDR3: TGTGCCAGCAGCGTGGACAGGGTATTAGCCTACGAGCAGTACTTC. Amino acids: CASSVDRVLAYEQYF.

The chain has TRBV28 and TRBJ1-2, with D tentatively TRBD1 (6 bases). The germline V gene encodes CDR1 MDHEN and CDR2 SYDVKM. Trimming took off 5 bases at V and 3 bases at J, with 13 bases between the two ends. The CDR3 totals 14 residues. The DNA of the CDR3 is TGTGCCAGCAGTCCGTCCGGACAGCACTATGGCTACACCTTC. This codes for CASSPSGQHYGYTF.

The chain has TRBV27 and TRBJ1-5; 11 nucleotides align to TRBD1. The V gene end was trimmed by 5 bases and the J gene end by 5 bases; junction bases not matched to a gene: 8. The germline CDR1 and CDR2 sequences are MNHEY and SMNVEV (reference sequence). This CDR3 is built from 16 residues. In nucleotides, the CDR3 is TGTGCCAGCAGTCCGCCCGGGACAGGGGGATATCAGCCCCAGCATTTT. Translating gives CASSPPGTGGYQPQHF.

The chain couples TRBV7-8 to TRBJ2-1; 7 nucleotides line up with TRBD2. This CDR3 is built from 17 residues. The J segment lost 7 bases and the V segment lost 5 bases, leaving 17 bases of the junction unmatched. From germline, CDR1 is SGHVS and CDR2 FQNEAQ. CDR3 sequence: CASSRGFGRLPSNEQFF. CDR3 in DNA: TGTGCCAGCAGCCGGGGATTCGGGAGGCTTCCGTCGAATGAGCAGTTCTTC.

This clone was observed a handful of times. The CDR3 nucleotides read TGCAGCGGGTACGGACAGGGGTTGCAGGGCTACACCTTC. Translation: CSGYGQGLQGYTF. This chain uses TRBV29-1 with TRBJ1-2; 9 bases map to TRBD1. The germline V gene has CDR1 SQVTM and CDR2 ANQGSEA. Germline trimming cut 7 bases from V and 8 bases from J; bases unmatched to any gene: 11. This CDR3 spans 13 amino acids.

The V call is TRBV19, the J call TRBJ1-1, with 8 positions matching TRBD1. Trimming took 4 bases from V and 5 from J; bases not matched to a gene: 9. The CDR3 length is 15 residues. Germline CDR1 reads LNHDA; CDR2 reads SQIVND (reference sequence). DNA of the CDR3: TGTGCCAGTAGTAAGATGGGGCAGGGGGCAACTGAAGCTTTCTTT. Protein product: CASSKMGQGATEAFF.

The rearrangement joins TRBV11-1 to TRBJ2-1, with 12 positions matching TRBD2. The CDR3 consists of 16 residues. The germline V gene has CDR1 SGHAT and CDR2 FQDESV (reference sequence). J lost 9 bases, V lost 4 bases, and 10 bases had no gene match. The CDR3 spells CASSYLAGGGVGEQFF. In nucleotides, the CDR3 is TGTGCCAGCAGCTACCTAGCGGGAGGGGGTGTCGGTGAGCAGTTCTTC.

This chain uses TRBV18 with TRBJ2-7; TRBD1 matches at 10 bases. J gave up 4 bases and V 5 bases, and 5 bases lay outside the gene matches. The germline CDR1 and CDR2 sequences are KGHSH and LQKENI. The CDR3 has 14 amino acids. CDR3 in DNA: TGTGCCAGCTCAGCCGGGACAGGGGATTACGAGCAGTACTTC. Protein product: CASSAGTGDYEQYF.

This clone has a single count. The rearrangement joins TRBV28 to TRBJ2-6, with D perhaps matching TRBD1 (6 bases). Trimming removed 5 bases from V and 5 bases from J, with 13 bases in between. There are 15 residues in the CDR3. Germline CDR1 and CDR2: MDHEN and SYDVKM. The CDR3, as DNA: TGTGCCAGCAGTACACAGGGATTTCGGGCCAACGTCCTGACTTTC. Protein product: CASSTQGFRANVLTF.

The chain's CDR3 is CASSIFGTSGSQGEQFF. The CDR3 DNA is TGTGCCAGTAGTATCTTCGGGACTAGCGGGAGTCAGGGGGAGCAGTTCTTC. V is TRBV19 and J is TRBJ2-1, with 14 bases that match TRBD2. This CDR3 is 17 amino acids long. From germline, CDR1 is LNHDA and CDR2 SQIVND (reference sequence). V lost 3 bases and J lost 10; bases outside the gene matches: 11.

The rearrangement links TRBV7-2 to TRBJ2-7; 16 bases agree with TRBD2. The CDR3 is made up of 17 amino acids. V shed 4 bases and J 4 bases; nucleotides not matched to a gene: 7. The germline CDR1 and CDR2 sequences are SGHTA and FQGNSA. CDR3 residues: CASSSGLAGGSVYEQYF. As DNA, the CDR3 is TGTGCCAGCAGCTCGGGACTAGCGGGAGGGTCGGTTTACGAGCAGTACTTC. The full variable domain, with the rest looked up from reference TRBV7-2 and TRBJ2-7, is GAGVSQSPSNKVTEKGKDVELRCDPISGHTALYWYRQSLGQGLEFLIYFQGNSAPDKSGLPSDRFSAERTGGSVSTLTIQRTQQEDSAVYLCASSSGLAGGSVYEQYFGPGTRLTVT.

CDR3 residues: CASSLGPMRRNQPQHF. CDR3 sequence (DNA): TGTGCCAGCAGCTTAGGCCCCATGCGGCGAAATCAGCCCCAGCATTTT. This chain uses TRBV7-6 with TRBJ1-5; D not resolved. CDR1 is SGHVS and CDR2 is FNYEAQ in the germline V gene. With 1 base removed from V and 4 bases from J, the gap between germline ends came to 14 bases. The CDR3 extends over 16 amino acids.

Here the CDR3 reads CASSLGGTTLSPYEQYF. DNA for the CDR3: TGTGCCAGCAGCTTAGGTGGGACAACTCTATCCCCTTACGAGCAGTACTTC. The chain employs TRBV11-2 and TRBJ2-7; a weak D match, TRBD1 (6 bases). This CDR3 has 17 amino acids. The germline V gene has CDR1 SGHAT and CDR2 FQNNGV. V was pared by 1 base and J by 4 bases, with 20 bases between.

The chain carries TRBV6-1 and TRBJ1-1; possibly TRBD1 for D (5 bases). The ends were cut back, 3 bases at V and 11 bases at J, with 16 bases in the middle. The CDR3 runs 13 residues. The germline V gene has CDR1 MNHNS and CDR2 SASEGT. CDR3 region: CASSDGTLAEAFF. The CDR3 DNA reads TGTGCCAGCAGTGATGGGACTCTCGCAGAGGCTTTCTTT.

This chain uses TRBV19 with TRBJ2-1; 14 bases match TRBD2. The trim removed 9 bases at V and 7 bases at J, leaving 5 bases unmatched. There are 14 residues in the CDR3. Germline V CDR1 and CDR2: LNHDA, SQIVND (reference sequence). In DNA form, the CDR3 reads TGTGCCAGCGGAGGACTAGCGGGAGGTAATGAGCAGTTCTTC. Translated, it gives CASGGLAGGNEQFF.

V and J are TRBV6-5 and TRBJ2-7; 8 positions agree with TRBD1. This CDR3 is built from 12 residues. With V trimmed by 5 bases and J by 4 bases, 1 base remained unmatched. Per the germline V gene, CDR1 is MNHEY and CDR2 is SVGAGI. The CDR3 protein is CASSGQGYEQYF. The CDR3 coding sequence is TGTGCCAGCAGTGGACAGGGTTACGAGCAGTACTTC.

The chain couples TRBV7-6 to TRBJ2-5; tentatively, D is TRBD2 (6 bases). The CDR3 is 15 residues long. Germline V gene sequence: CDR1 SGHVS, CDR2 FNYEAQ. Trimming shortened V by 0 bases and J by 5 bases, and 13 bases separated the two germline ends. CDR3 coding DNA: TGTGCCAGCAGCTTAGCGTCGGCCAGCGGGGAGACCCAGTACTTC. Amino acids: CASSLASASGETQYF.

J is TRBJ2-3 and V is TRBV14; 11 nucleotides agree with TRBD2. Losses at the gene ends were 0 bases for V and 2 bases for J; bases not matched to a gene: 13. The V gene's germline CDR1 is SGHDN and CDR2 FVKESK. The CDR3 has 20 residues. The CDR3 DNA sequence: TGTGCCAGCAGCCAAGATGAGCCACTACTAGCGGGAGACCCCACAGATACGCAGTATTTT. It is translated as CASSQDEPLLAGDPTDTQYF.